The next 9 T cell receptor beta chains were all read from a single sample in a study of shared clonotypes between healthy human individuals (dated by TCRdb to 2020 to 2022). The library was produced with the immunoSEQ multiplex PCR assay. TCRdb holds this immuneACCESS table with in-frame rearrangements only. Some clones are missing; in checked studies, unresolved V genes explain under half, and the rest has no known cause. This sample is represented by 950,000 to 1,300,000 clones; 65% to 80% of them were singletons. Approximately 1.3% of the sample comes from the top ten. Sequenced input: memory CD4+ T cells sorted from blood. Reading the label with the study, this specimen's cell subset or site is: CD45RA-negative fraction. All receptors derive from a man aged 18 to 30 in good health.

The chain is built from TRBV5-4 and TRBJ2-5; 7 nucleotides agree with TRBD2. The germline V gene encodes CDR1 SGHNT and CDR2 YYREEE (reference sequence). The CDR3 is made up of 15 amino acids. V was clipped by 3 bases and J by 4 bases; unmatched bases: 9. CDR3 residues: CASSSAAGTLETQYF. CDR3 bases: TGTGCCAGCAGCTCAGCAGCGGGGACGCTAGAGACCCAGTACTTC.

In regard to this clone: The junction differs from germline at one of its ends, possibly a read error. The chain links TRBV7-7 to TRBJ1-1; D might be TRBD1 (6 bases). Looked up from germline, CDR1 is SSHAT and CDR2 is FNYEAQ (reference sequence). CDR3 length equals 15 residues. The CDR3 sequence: CASSPYTGGSTEAFF. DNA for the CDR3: TGTGCTAGCAGCCCTTATACGGGGGGCTCGACTGAAGCTTTCTTT. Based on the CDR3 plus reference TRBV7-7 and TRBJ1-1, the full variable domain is GAGVSQSPRYKVTKRGQDVTLRCDPISSHATLYWYQQALGQGPEFLTYFNYEAQPDKSGLPSDRFSAERPEGSISTLTIQRTEQRDSAMYRCASSPYTGGSTEAFFGQGTRLTVV.

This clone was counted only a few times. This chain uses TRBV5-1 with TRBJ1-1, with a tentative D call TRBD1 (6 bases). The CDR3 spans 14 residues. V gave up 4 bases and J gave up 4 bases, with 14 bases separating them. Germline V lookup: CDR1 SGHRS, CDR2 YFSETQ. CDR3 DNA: TGCGCCAGCAGCCTCTGGGGGGGCGGCACTGAAGCTTTCTTT. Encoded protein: CASSLWGGGTEAFF.

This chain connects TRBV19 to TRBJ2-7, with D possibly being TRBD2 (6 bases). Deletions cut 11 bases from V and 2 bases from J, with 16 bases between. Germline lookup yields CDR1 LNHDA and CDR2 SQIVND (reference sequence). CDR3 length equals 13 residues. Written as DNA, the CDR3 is TGTGCCGTTACCGGGACTGCCCCCTACGAGCAGTACTTC. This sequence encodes CAVTGTAPYEQYF.

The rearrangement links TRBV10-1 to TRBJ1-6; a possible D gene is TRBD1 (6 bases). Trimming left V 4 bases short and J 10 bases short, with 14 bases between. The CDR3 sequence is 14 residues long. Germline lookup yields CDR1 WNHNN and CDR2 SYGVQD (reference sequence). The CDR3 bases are TGCGCCAGCAGTGCAGGGACATGGGAGTCACCCCTCCACTTT. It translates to CASSAGTWESPLHF.

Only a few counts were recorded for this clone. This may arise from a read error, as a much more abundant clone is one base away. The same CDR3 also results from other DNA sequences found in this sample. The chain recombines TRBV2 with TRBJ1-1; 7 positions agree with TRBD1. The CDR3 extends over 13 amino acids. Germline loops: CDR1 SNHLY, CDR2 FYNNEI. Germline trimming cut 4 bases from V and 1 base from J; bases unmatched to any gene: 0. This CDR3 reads CASSGQGNTEAFF. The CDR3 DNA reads TGTGCCAGCAGTGGACAGGGGAACACTGAAGCTTTCTTT.

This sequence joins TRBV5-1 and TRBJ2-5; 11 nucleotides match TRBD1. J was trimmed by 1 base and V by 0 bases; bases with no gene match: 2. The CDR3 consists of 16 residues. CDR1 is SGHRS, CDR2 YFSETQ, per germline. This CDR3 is CASSLGGTGGQETQYF. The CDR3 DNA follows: TGCGCCAGCAGCTTGGGTGGGACAGGGGGCCAAGAGACCCAGTACTTC. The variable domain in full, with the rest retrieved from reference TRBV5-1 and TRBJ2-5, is KAGVTQTPRYLIKTRGQQVTLSCSPISGHRSVSWYQQTPGQGLQFLFEYFSETQRNKGNFPGRFSGRQFSNSRSEMNVSTLELGDSALYLCASSLGGTGGQETQYFGPGTRLLVL.

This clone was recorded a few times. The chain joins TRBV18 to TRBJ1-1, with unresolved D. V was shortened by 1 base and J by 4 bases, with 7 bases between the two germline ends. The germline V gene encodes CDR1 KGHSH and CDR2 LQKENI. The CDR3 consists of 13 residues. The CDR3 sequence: CASSPRDGTEAFF. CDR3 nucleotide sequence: TGTGCCAGCTCACCACGAGACGGCACTGAAGCTTTCTTT.

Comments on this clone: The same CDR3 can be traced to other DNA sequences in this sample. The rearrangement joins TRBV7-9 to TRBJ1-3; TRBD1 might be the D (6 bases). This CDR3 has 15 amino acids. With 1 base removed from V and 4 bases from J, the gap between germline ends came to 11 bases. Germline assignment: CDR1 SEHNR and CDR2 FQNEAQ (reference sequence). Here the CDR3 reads CASSLGQGTGNTIYF. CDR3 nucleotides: TGTGCCAGCAGCTTAGGCCAGGGGACAGGAAACACCATATATTTT.